The entry that follows covers one T cell receptor beta chain sequence. The antigen remains undetermined. V was pared by 5 bases and J by 0 bases, with 14 bases between. There are 17 residues in the CDR3. In germline, CDR1 is LNHDA, CDR2 SQIVND (reference sequence). This sample was taken from a study of OX40 agonist ivuxolimab in advanced cancers. Study-wide points: Clonal expansion from baseline to week 6 occurred in both CD4+ and CD8+ T cells. The study found that CD8+ T cells averaged more expanded clones than CD4+. Researchers did not establish what antigens the expanded peripheral T cells target.

Enrollment shut out patients with autoimmune disease history or systemic immunosuppression. This table comes from immunoSEQ multiplex PCR, and its TCRdb copy is limited to in-frame clones, with some not included. The sample has tens of thousands of clones; about 89% are singletons. The rearrangement links TRBV19 to TRBJ2-6; D uncertain. The sequence was collected from an adult with an advanced solid tumor such as melanoma, head and neck, liver or kidney cancer. This sample comprised CD4+ or CD8+ T cells sorted from blood, obtained in a trial of the OX40 agonist ivuxolimab. In DNA form, the CDR3 reads TGTGCCAGTAGTCCAAGGACGGTGAGCTCTGGGGCCAACGTCCTGACTTTC. Protein: CASSPRTVSSGANVLTF.